The 4 T cell receptor beta chains below come from one sample, sequenced in a study of blood T cell repertoires in COVID-19 (dated by TCRdb to the early 2020s). Preparation of the library involved the immunoSEQ multiplex PCR assay. TCRdb mirrors the immuneACCESS table, restricted to in-frame sequences. Some clones are absent from its copies; in checked studies, under half trace to an unresolved V gene, and the reason for the others is unknown. Present in this sample are fewer than 500,000 clones, around 87% of which were seen just once. The ten largest clones represent 1% to 1.5% of the sample. Sample: PBMCs or T cells enriched from blood (not recorded which). These receptor sequences come from a man aged 25 to 40 who had recovered from COVID-19.

V usage is TRBV12-3 or TRBV12-4 and J usage is TRBJ1-5; D not certain. V was cut by 1 base and J by 16 bases, with 14 bases left in between. The CDR3 extends over 12 amino acids. The CDR3 region is CASSLDSAYPHF. In DNA form, the CDR3 reads TGTGCCAGCAGTTTAGACTCCGCTTACCCTCATTTT.

On this clone itself: At one of its ends the junction is not consistent with the germline gene, which may arise from a read error. The V and J genes are TRBV7-7 and TRBJ2-2, with 10 bases that match TRBD1. The CDR3 has 15 amino acids. CDR1 SSHAT and CDR2 FNYEAQ come from the germline V gene (reference sequence). CDR3: CASRAGTGVAGELFF. The DNA for the CDR3 is TGTGCTAGCAGGGCCGGGACAGGGGTTGCCGGGGAGCTGTTTTTT.

The chain joins TRBV18 to TRBJ1-1; weak D call: TRBD1 (5 bases). Germline lookup yields CDR1 KGHSH and CDR2 LQKENI. CDR3 length: 10 amino acids. Deletions cut 6 bases from V and 9 bases from J, with 8 bases between. Written as DNA, the CDR3 is TGTGCCAGCTCGGCAGGGAAAGCTTTCTTT. This encodes CASSAGKAFF.

The V gene is TRBV19, the J gene TRBJ2-7; 9 bases map to TRBD1. This CDR3 spans 14 amino acids. J gave up 3 bases and V 5 bases, and 5 bases lay outside the gene matches. CDR1 and CDR2 (germline): LNHDA, SQIVND (reference sequence). CDR3 loop: CASSFPGQGYEQYF. In nucleotides, the CDR3 is TGTGCCAGTAGTTTCCCGGGACAGGGCTACGAGCAGTACTTC.